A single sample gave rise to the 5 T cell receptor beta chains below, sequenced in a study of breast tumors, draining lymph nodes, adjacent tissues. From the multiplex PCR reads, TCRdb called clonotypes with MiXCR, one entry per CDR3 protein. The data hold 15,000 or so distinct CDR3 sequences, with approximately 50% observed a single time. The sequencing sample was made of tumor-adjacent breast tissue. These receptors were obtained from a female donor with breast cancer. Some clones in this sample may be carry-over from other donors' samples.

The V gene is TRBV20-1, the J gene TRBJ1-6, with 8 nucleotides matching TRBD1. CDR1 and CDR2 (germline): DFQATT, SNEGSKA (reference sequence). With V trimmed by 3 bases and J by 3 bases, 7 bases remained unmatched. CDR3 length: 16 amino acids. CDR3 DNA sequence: TGCAGTGCTAGTGGGCAGGGGGCGGACTATAATTCACCCCTCCACTTT. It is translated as CSASGQGADYNSPLHF.

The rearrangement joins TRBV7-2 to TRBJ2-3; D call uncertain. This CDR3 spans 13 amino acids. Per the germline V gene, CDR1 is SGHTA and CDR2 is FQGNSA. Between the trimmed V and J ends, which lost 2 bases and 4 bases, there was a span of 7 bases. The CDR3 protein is CASSLSIADTQYF. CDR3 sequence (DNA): TGTGCCAGCAGCTTATCTATCGCAGATACGCAGTATTTT.

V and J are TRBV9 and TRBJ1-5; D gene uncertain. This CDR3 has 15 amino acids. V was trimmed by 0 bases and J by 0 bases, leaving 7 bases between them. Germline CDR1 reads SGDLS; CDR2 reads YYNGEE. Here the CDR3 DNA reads TGTGCCAGCAGCGTAGACGGAGCTAGCAATCAGCCCCAGCATTTT. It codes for CASSVDGASNQPQHF.

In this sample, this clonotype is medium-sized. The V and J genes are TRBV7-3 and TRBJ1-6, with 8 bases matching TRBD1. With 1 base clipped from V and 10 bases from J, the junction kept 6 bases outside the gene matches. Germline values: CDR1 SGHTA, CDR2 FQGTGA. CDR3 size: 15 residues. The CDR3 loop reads CASSLSSTGGSPLHF. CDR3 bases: TGTGCCAGCAGCTTAAGTTCCACAGGGGGATCACCCCTCCACTTT.

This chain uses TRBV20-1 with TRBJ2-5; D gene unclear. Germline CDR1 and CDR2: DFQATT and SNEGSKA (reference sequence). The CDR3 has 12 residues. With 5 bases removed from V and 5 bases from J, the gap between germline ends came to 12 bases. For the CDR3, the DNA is TGCAGTGCTCTATATGGTCAGGAGACCCAGTACTTC. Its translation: CSALYGQETQYF.